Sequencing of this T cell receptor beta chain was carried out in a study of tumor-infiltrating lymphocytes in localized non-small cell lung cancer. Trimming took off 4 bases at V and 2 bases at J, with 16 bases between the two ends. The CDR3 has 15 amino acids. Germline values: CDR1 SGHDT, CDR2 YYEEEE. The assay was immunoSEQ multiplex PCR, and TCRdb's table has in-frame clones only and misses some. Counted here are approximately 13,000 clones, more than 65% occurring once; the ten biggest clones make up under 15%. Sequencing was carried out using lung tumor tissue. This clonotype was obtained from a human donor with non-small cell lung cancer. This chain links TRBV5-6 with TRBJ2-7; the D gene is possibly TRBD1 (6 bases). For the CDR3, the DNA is TGTGCCAGCAGCCTTGTCCTGACAGGAACCTACGAGCAGTACTTC. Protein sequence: CASSLVLTGTYEQYF.